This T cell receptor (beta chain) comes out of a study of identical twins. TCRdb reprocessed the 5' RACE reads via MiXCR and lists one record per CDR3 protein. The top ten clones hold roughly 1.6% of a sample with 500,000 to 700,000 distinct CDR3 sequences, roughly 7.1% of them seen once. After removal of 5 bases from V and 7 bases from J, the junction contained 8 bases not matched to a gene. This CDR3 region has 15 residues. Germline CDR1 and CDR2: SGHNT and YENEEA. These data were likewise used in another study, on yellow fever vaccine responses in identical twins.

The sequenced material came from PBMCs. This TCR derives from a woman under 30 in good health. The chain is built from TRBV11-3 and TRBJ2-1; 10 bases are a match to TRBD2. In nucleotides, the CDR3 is TGTGCCAGCAGCCGGATAGCGGGAGGAAGGAATGAGCAGTTCTTC. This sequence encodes CASSRIAGGRNEQFF. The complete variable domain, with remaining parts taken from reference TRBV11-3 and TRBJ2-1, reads EAGVVQSPRYKIIEKKQPVAFWCNPISGHNTLYWYLQNLGQGPELLIRYENEEAVDDSQLPKDRFSAERLKGVDSTLKIQPAELGDSAVYLCASSRIAGGRNEQFFGPGTRLTVL.